The TCR beta chain described here comes from a study of blood T cell repertoires in COVID-19 (dated by TCRdb to 2018 to 2020). At the level of the whole study: The collaborator samples originated in the United States, Italy and Spain and spanned the acute and convalescent phases of COVID-19. Samples were obtained from the ongoing ImmuneRACE study (first 160 participants) and from about 1,300 subjects provided by 6 global collaborators. Subjects who had been exposed to COVID-19, were actively infected with it, or had recovered from it provided the deeply sampled blood TCRbeta repertoires that made up the dataset. A freely available public database, intended as a resource for researchers studying the immune response to SARS-CoV-2, is where the repertoires were released. The material from the prospective study consisted of cDNA or gDNA derived from T cells, B-cell-depleted T cells, or PBMCs. Sample metadata almost always included a de-identified subject ID, COVID-19 status, age in years and sex. HLA class I and class II types, where available, came from metadata supplied by the sample provider rather than from assay-based typing. Broad study findings and their caveats: The amount of clinical and demographic metadata varied by source and participant and was provided uncurated.

Here V drops 2 bases and J drops 0 bases, and the junction holds 0 bases not matched to any gene. The germline V gene provides CDR1 KGHSH and CDR2 LQKENI. The CDR3 holds 14 amino acids from the cysteine to the phenylalanine. Solely the CDR3 DNA is kept, with 42 bases framed from the first base. Participants in the prospective study were enrolled through a virtual design, were aged 18 to 89 years, and lived in 24 United States geographic areas. In the prospective study, cohorts were assigned on the basis of participant-reported clinical history obtained from a screening survey and a study questionnaire. In the prospective study, mobile phlebotomists collected whole blood, serum and a nasopharyngeal or oropharyngeal swab from each participant. Participants in the prospective study had the option to provide additional blood draws and questionnaires over a roughly two-month period. Before DNA extraction, prospective study blood samples were shipped either frozen or at room temperature.

TCRbeta CDR3 regions were amplified from genomic DNA by means of the immunoSEQ Assay, a bias-controlled multiplex PCR. The original methods were these. Nucleated cell counts per sample were estimated from amplification of reference gene primers within the assay. Sequence reads were collapsed and filtered to measure the absolute abundance of every unique TCRbeta CDR3 rearrangement. For each sample, productive Simpson clonality was calculated as the square root of Simpson's diversity index across productive rearrangements. Entries here come from immuneACCESS through TCRdb and include only in-frame sequences with V and J called. Some clones fail to appear in such tables; in the studies checked, an unresolved V gene covers under half of the shortfall, and the cause of the remainder is unknown. V and J calls and clone size are given by that table; D and trimming were obtained from the DNA. The sample table lists some 410,000 clones, roughly 90% of them with a count of one. Jointly, the top ten make up around 0.97% of the sample.

As regards this clone: The antigen it recognizes is unknown. No base qualities exist here, and no much larger clone lies one base off it.

This receptor was taken from a woman aged 30 to 39 with acute COVID-19. The chain is assembled from TRBV18 and TRBJ1-2, and TRBD1 matches 7 of the central bases. What was sequenced was PBMCs or T cells enriched from blood (not recorded which). The encoded CDR3 is CASSPGTANYGYTF. The DNA sequence follows: TGTGCCAGCTCACCAGGGACAGCTAACTATGGCTACACCTTC.